The sequence of this TCR beta chain was determined in a study of vaccination effects on CD4 cells after COVID-19. Study background: Post-vaccine sampling occurred a median 72 days after the second dose.

Note on this clone: Antigen specificity is unknown.

Expansion with viral peptide pools was applied to antigen-specific CD4+ T cells by the ViraFEST assay prior to sequencing. At the end of roughly 9 days of culture, CD4+ T cells were isolated. Participants received two doses of either the BNT162b2 or mRNA-1273 vaccine. Nobody among the vaccine recipients had prior SARS-CoV-2 infection (nucleocapsid antibodies were negative). CDR1 is GTSNPN and CDR2 is SVGIG in the germline V gene (reference sequence). V was cut by 0 bases and J by 4 bases, with 19 bases left in between. CDR3 length: 17 residues. The table came from immunoSEQ multiplex PCR; TCRdb's copy has only in-frame clones and leaves some out. Of around 30,000 clones in the sample, roughly two thirds were seen once.

This chain joins TRBV30 and TRBJ1-5; D unresolved. This sequence originates from a human donor who received a COVID-19 vaccine. The source was CD4+ T cells from PBMCs cultured with HCoV-229E spike peptides, collected after COVID-19 vaccination. CDR3: CAWSVSSDSQLNQPQHF. The CDR3 DNA is TGTGCCTGGAGTGTGTCTAGTGACTCACAATTGAATCAGCCCCAGCATTTT.